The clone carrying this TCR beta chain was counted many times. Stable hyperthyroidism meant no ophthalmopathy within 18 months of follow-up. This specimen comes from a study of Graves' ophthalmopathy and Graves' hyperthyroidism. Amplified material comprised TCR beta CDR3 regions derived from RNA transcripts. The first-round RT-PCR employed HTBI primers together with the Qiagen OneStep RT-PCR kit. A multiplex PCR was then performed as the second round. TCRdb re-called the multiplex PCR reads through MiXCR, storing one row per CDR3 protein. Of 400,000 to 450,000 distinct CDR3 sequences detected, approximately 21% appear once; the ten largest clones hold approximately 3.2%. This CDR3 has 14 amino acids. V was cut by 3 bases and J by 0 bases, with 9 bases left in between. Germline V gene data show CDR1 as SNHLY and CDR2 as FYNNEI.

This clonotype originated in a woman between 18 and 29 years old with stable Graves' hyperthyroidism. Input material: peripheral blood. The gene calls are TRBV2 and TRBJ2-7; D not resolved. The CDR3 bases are TGTGCCAGCAGTGAGGTTTTTAGCTCCTACGAGCAGTACTTC. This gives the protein CASSEVFSSYEQYF.